The 7 T cell receptor beta chains below were found in one sample sequenced in a study of CD8+ T cells in alopecia areata. cDNA serving as the sequencing template came from extracted, reverse transcribed RNA. The repertoire was sequenced with immunoSEQ multiplex PCR; TCRdb's copy has only in-frame clones and lacks some. The table lists over 150,000 clones, roughly 63% of them singletons. Sequencing used CD4+ T cells sorted from blood, obtained at week 0. These receptors were collected from a human donor with alopecia areata.

The V call is TRBV5-1, the J call TRBJ2-5, with D maybe TRBD1 (6 bases). Germline-derived CDR1 and CDR2 are SGHRS and YFSETQ. V shed 8 bases and J shed 5 bases, with 19 bases lying between them. The CDR3 has 14 amino acids. As DNA, the CDR3 is TGCGCCAGTCAACTACAGGGTCTCGGGGAGACCCAGTACTTC. Translation gives CASQLQGLGETQYF.

CDR3 loop: CSVLFPGGSYNEQFF. CDR3 nucleotides: TGCAGCGTTTTATTCCCAGGGGGCTCCTACAATGAGCAGTTCTTC. This chain joins TRBV29-1 and TRBJ2-1; 7 positions match TRBD1. This CDR3 has 15 residues. Germline CDR1 is SQVTM and CDR2 is ANQGSEA. Germline trimming cut 5 bases from V and 0 bases from J; bases unmatched to any gene: 7.

This chain connects TRBV29-1 to TRBJ1-1; weak D call: TRBD1 (5 bases). The CDR3 is 12 amino acids. From germline, CDR1 is SQVTM and CDR2 ANQGSEA. The V end lost 5 bases, the J end lost 10 bases, and 17 bases lay between the germline ends. DNA of the CDR3: TGCAGCGTTACAGGTTCCGGGGGGGTAGCTTTCTTT. Protein sequence: CSVTGSGGVAFF.

The rearrangement uses TRBV7-2 and TRBJ2-4; 10 bases line up with TRBD1. CDR3 size: 12 residues. Trimming at V came to 4 bases and at J to 16 bases, leaving 7 bases not matched to a gene. The V gene's germline CDR1 is SGHTA and CDR2 FQGNSA. CDR3 protein: CASSSPGQGIYF. CDR3 bases: TGTGCCAGCAGCTCACCGGGACAGGGGATCTACTTC.

This clone was detected only a few times. The chain employs TRBV29-1 and TRBJ1-5; D perhaps matches TRBD1 (5 bases). Trimming stripped 4 bases from V and 3 bases from J, with 13 bases between. Germline V gives CDR1 SQVTM, CDR2 ANQGSEA. The CDR3 totals 14 residues. CDR3 sequence: CSVVSGPDNQPQHF. The CDR3 coding sequence is TGCAGCGTTGTGTCAGGGCCCGACAATCAGCCCCAGCATTTT.

This clone has only a few counts. The rearrangement links TRBV5-1 to TRBJ2-1; TRBD2 aligns across 10 bases. J was trimmed by 1 base and V by 3 bases; bases with no gene match: 4. There are 16 residues in the CDR3. CDR1 SGHRS and CDR2 YFSETQ come from the germline V gene. The CDR3 loop reads CASSSRTSGSYNEQFF. CDR3 bases: TGCGCCAGCAGCTCCAGGACTAGCGGTTCCTACAATGAGCAGTTCTTC.

This clone was recorded a few times. This chain links TRBV5-1 with TRBJ2-1; possibly TRBD2 for D (5 bases). From germline, CDR1 is SGHRS and CDR2 YFSETQ. V was shortened by 4 bases and J by 6 bases, with 17 bases between the two germline ends. The CDR3 sequence is 15 residues long. CDR3 region: CASSLQSSGVNEQFF. CDR3 coding DNA: TGCGCCAGCAGCCTGCAAAGCTCCGGGGTCAATGAGCAGTTCTTC.